The next 31 T cell receptor beta chains were all read from a single sample in a study of cytomegalovirus exposure and HLA in healthy donors. Primers: 60 Vbeta forward and 13 Jbeta reverse. Sequencing used immunoSEQ multiplex PCR; TCRdb keeps in-frame clones, though not all of them. The table includes more than 95,000 clones, 60% to 85% detected once. The sequencing input was PBMCs. These receptors came from a female donor in good health and CMV-seronegative.

The gene calls are TRBV6-5 and TRBJ2-3; D may be TRBD2 (6 bases). The germline V gene has CDR1 MNHEY and CDR2 SVGAGI. The CDR3 is 14 residues long. V dropped 2 bases and J dropped 6 bases, with 12 bases sitting between them. As DNA, the CDR3 is TGTGCCAGCAGTTACGGATCGGGGGTCGATACGCAGTATTTT. Protein: CASSYGSGVDTQYF.

The genes are TRBV10-3 and TRBJ2-1; 11 bases align to TRBD2. The ends lost 2 bases at V and 8 bases at J; junction bases unmatched: 11. The germline V gene encodes CDR1 ENHRY and CDR2 SYGVKD. The length of the CDR3 is 17 residues. CDR3 DNA: TGTGCCATCAGTGAGCCGGCCCTAGCGGGAGGAGTCGATGAGCAGTTCTTC. Amino acid sequence: CAISEPALAGGVDEQFF.

On this clone: Other DNA sequences within the sample encode an identical CDR3. The CDR3 sequence: CASSEPGAGANVLTF. The CDR3 nucleotides read TGTGCCAGCAGTGAACCAGGGGCCGGGGCCAACGTCCTGACTTTC. The rearrangement links TRBV25-1 to TRBJ2-6; TRBD1 might be the D (6 bases). Germline lookup yields CDR1 MGHDK and CDR2 SYGVNS. The CDR3 spans 15 residues. With 2 bases removed from V and 4 bases from J, the gap between germline ends came to 9 bases.

This clone has just one count. The V call is TRBV7-9, the J call TRBJ1-2; TRBD1 matches at 10 bases. CDR3 length: 15 amino acids. The J segment lost 12 bases and the V segment lost 5 bases, leaving 15 bases of the junction unmatched. Germline-derived CDR1 and CDR2 are SEHNR and FQNEAQ (reference sequence). CDR3 nucleotides: TGTGCCAGCAGCCCCGGGACAGGGGCCCCTATGGGAAACACCTTC. Amino acids: CASSPGTGAPMGNTF.

This clone was detected only once. The genes are TRBV28 and TRBJ2-5, with TRBD2 matching 15 bases. V shed 7 bases, J shed 5 bases, and the junction held 11 bases outside the gene matches. The length of the CDR3 is 17 residues. Germline assignment: CDR1 MDHEN and CDR2 SYDVKM. CDR3 bases: TGTGCCAGCACCTTGGGGGGACTAGCGGGAGGCATGGAGACCCAGTACTTC. Its protein product is CASTLGGLAGGMETQYF.

The J gene is TRBJ2-3, the V gene TRBV6-1; 12 bases are shared with TRBD1. Germline V gene data show CDR1 as MNHNS and CDR2 as SASEGT. With V trimmed by 3 bases and J by 4 bases, 5 bases remained unmatched. The CDR3 sequence is 16 residues long. The CDR3 here is CASSDRDRGPPDTQYF. The CDR3 bases are TGTGCCAGCAGTGATAGGGACAGGGGGCCGCCAGATACGCAGTATTTT.

The V call is TRBV14, the J call TRBJ2-7, with TRBD2 as a possible D gene (5 bases). V was cut by 1 base and J by 7 bases, with 14 bases left in between. The germline CDR1 and CDR2 sequences are SGHDN and FVKESK. The CDR3 totals 14 residues. CDR3: CASSQADWSGEQYF. CDR3 bases: TGTGCCAGCAGCCAAGCGGACTGGTCTGGAGAGCAGTACTTC.

This clone was recorded once. The chain combines TRBV2 with TRBJ2-1; weak D call: TRBD1 (6 bases). V was pared by 5 bases and J by 9 bases, with 11 bases between. From germline, CDR1 is SNHLY and CDR2 FYNNEI. The CDR3 spans 12 residues. The CDR3 sequence is CASSRDIREQFF. CDR3 nucleotide sequence: TGTGCCAGCAGTAGGGACATACGTGAGCAGTTCTTC.

The chain uses TRBV6-5 and TRBJ1-1; tentative D call: TRBD1 (6 bases). Germline lookup yields CDR1 MNHEY and CDR2 SVGAGI. V lost 7 bases, J lost 3 bases, and 15 bases lay in between. The CDR3 is made up of 14 amino acids. The CDR3 DNA reads TGTGCCAGCATCCTTGGGGAGGGGGACACTGAAGCTTTCTTT. Encoded protein: CASILGEGDTEAFF.

This chain uses TRBV4-1 with TRBJ1-6; a weak D match, TRBD1 (5 bases). Trimming took 3 bases from V and 0 from J, leaving 12 bases between them. Germline-derived CDR1 and CDR2 are MGHRA and YSYEKL. The CDR3 covers 17 residues. Written as DNA, the CDR3 is TGCGCCAGCAGCCAGCGGGACGGAAACTCCTATAATTCACCCCTCCACTTT. It codes for CASSQRDGNSYNSPLHF.

The chain joins TRBV19 to TRBJ2-3; 13 bases line up with TRBD2. The CDR3 has 12 residues. Germline CDR1 and CDR2: LNHDA and SQIVND (reference sequence). Trimming removed 4 bases from V and 13 bases from J; junction bases left unmatched: 2. CDR3 residues: CASSTTSGREYF. The CDR3, as DNA: TGTGCCAGTAGTACCACTAGCGGGAGGGAGTATTTT.

This clone appeared a few times. CDR3 sequence reads: CASRTGGAYSQYF. The CDR3, as DNA: TGTGCCAGTAGGACAGGGGGCGCGTACAGTCAGTACTTC. The rearrangement joins TRBV19 to TRBJ2-4, with 10 bases matching TRBD1. From germline, CDR1 is LNHDA and CDR2 SQIVND (reference sequence). The J segment lost 12 bases and the V segment lost 6 bases, leaving 8 bases of the junction unmatched. The CDR3 contains 13 residues.

The J gene is TRBJ1-1, the V gene TRBV6-5; D gene unclear. V lost 5 bases and J lost 7, with 17 bases in between. CDR1 and CDR2 (germline): MNHEY, SVGAGI. CDR3 length: 14 residues. The CDR3 coding sequence is TGTGCCAGCAGTGAAGTTTTTCGGTCCCTTGAAGCTTTCTTT. Amino acids: CASSEVFRSLEAFF.

This clone was found a few times. CDR3 sequence: CASSPDRVQETQYF. For the CDR3, the DNA is TGTGCCAGCAGCCCTGACAGGGTCCAAGAGACCCAGTACTTC. V is TRBV7-8 and J is TRBJ2-5, with 7 nucleotides matching TRBD1. The CDR3 consists of 14 residues. V was clipped by 5 bases and J by 1 base; unmatched bases: 4. Germline lookup yields CDR1 SGHVS and CDR2 FQNEAQ.

The chain combines TRBV5-1 with TRBJ1-1, with D perhaps TRBD1 (6 bases). Trimming stripped 5 bases from V and 6 bases from J, with 23 bases between. Germline assignment: CDR1 SGHRS and CDR2 YFSETQ. The CDR3 spans 16 residues. Here the CDR3 reads CASRNLRDNGLPEAFF. The DNA of the CDR3 is TGCGCCAGCAGGAATCTTAGGGACAACGGTCTTCCTGAAGCTTTCTTT.

This clone was counted only a few times. The chain is built from TRBV5-4 and TRBJ2-7, with TRBD2 matching over 11 bases. Germline CDR1 SGHNT, CDR2 YYREEE (reference sequence). The CDR3 is made up of 14 amino acids. V gave up 2 bases and J gave up 5 bases; unmatched junction bases: 3. Here the CDR3 DNA reads TGTGCCAGCAGCTTACTAGCGGGAGATGACGAGCAGTACTTC. Translating it yields CASSLLAGDDEQYF.

The V call is TRBV18, the J call TRBJ2-5, with 11 bases aligning to TRBD2. After removal of 3 bases from V and 3 bases from J, the junction contained 9 bases not matched to a gene. Germline-derived CDR1 and CDR2 are KGHSH and LQKENI. The CDR3 contains 17 residues. This CDR3 reads CASSPQGTSGGKETQYF. The CDR3 DNA reads TGTGCCAGCTCACCGCAAGGGACTAGCGGAGGCAAAGAGACCCAGTACTTC. The full variable domain, rest sourced from reference TRBV18 and TRBJ2-5, is NAGVMQNPRHLVRRRGQEARLRCSPMKGHSHVYWYRQLPEEGLKFMVYLQKENIIDESGMPKERFSAEFPKEGPSILRIQQVVRGDSAAYFCASSPQGTSGGKETQYFGPGTRLLVL.

The chain carries TRBV10-2 and TRBJ2-5; 8 positions agree with TRBD2. Unmatched junction bases numbered 13, after V lost 9 bases and J lost 4 bases. The CDR3 has 15 amino acids. The germline V gene has CDR1 WSHSY and CDR2 SAAADI. CDR3 sequence (DNA): TGCGCCAGTGGAGATAGCGGGGTTCGGGGAGAGACCCAGTACTTC. It specifies CASGDSGVRGETQYF.

Comment on this clone: The same CDR3 also results from other DNA sequences found in this sample. The CDR3, as DNA: TGCGCCAGCAGCTTAGGGGGCACAGCTAACTATGGCTACACCTTC. Translated, it gives CASSLGGTANYGYTF. The chain carries TRBV5-1 and TRBJ1-2; 7 positions agree with TRBD1. V was pared by 2 bases and J by 0 bases, with 4 bases of the junction left unmatched. The germline V gene has CDR1 SGHRS and CDR2 YFSETQ. The CDR3 loop spans 15 amino acids.

The chain uses TRBV6-5 and TRBJ1-2; TRBD1 matches at 7 bases. The CDR3 contains 14 residues. J was trimmed by 4 bases and V by 6 bases; bases with no gene match: 8. Per germline, CDR1 MNHEY and CDR2 SVGAGI. The CDR3: CASSSDRTGYGYTF. CDR3 in DNA: TGTGCCAGCAGCTCGGACAGGACCGGCTATGGCTACACCTTC.

In the case of this clone: Because the CDR3 is missing its conserved closing phenylalanine or tryptophan, this is likely a read error. The CDR3 is CASSLARQGAGEAFL. The CDR3 DNA sequence: TGCGCCAGCAGCTTGGCAAGACAGGGGGCAGGTGAAGCTTTCCTT. The genes are TRBV5-1 and TRBJ1-1; 10 positions agree with TRBD1. Germline CDR1 reads SGHRS; CDR2 reads YFSETQ. The J segment lost 7 bases and the V segment lost 0 bases, leaving 6 bases of the junction unmatched. The CDR3 runs 15 residues.

V usage is TRBV30 and J usage is TRBJ2-7; tentative D call: TRBD1 (6 bases). The length of the CDR3 is 13 residues. Germline-derived CDR1 and CDR2 are GTSNPN and SVGIG (reference sequence). V lost 5 bases, J lost 2 bases, and 13 bases lay in between. CDR3 coding DNA: TGTGCCTGGTGCCCCGGGACAACCTACGAGCAGTACTTC. Residues: CAWCPGTTYEQYF.

The chain couples TRBV6-5 to TRBJ1-5; D remains ambiguous. The CDR3 sequence is 15 residues long. Germline loops: CDR1 MNHEY, CDR2 SVGAGI. V lost 6 bases, J lost 3 bases, and 15 bases lay in between. The chain's CDR3 is CASRYTYEANQPQHF. Here the CDR3 DNA reads TGTGCCAGCAGGTACACATACGAGGCCAATCAGCCCCAGCATTTT.

This chain connects TRBV2 to TRBJ2-4; the match to TRBD1 covers 10 bases. V dropped 2 bases and J dropped 6; count of bases not matched to a gene: 4. This CDR3 spans 15 amino acids. Germline values: CDR1 SNHLY, CDR2 FYNNEI. The CDR3 is CASSERDRGSNIQYF. In DNA form, the CDR3 reads TGTGCCAGCAGTGAAAGGGACAGGGGATCAAACATTCAGTACTTC.

The chain links TRBV2 to TRBJ1-5, with 9 bases lining up with TRBD1. The CDR3 has 15 amino acids. The V gene's germline CDR1 is SNHLY and CDR2 FYNNEI. With V trimmed by 5 bases and J by 4 bases, 6 bases remained unmatched. The CDR3 coding sequence is TGTGCCAGCAGTCCACAGGGGGCGTGGAATCAGCCCCAGCATTTT. Translation gives CASSPQGAWNQPQHF.

This chain's CDR3 is CASSQLLAPSTDTQYF. The DNA for the CDR3 is TGTGCCAGCAGCCAGTTACTAGCGCCTAGCACAGATACGCAGTATTTT. This chain joins TRBV14 and TRBJ2-3, with 7 bases that match TRBD2. Germline CDR1 SGHDN, CDR2 FVKESK. The CDR3 loop spans 16 amino acids. Trimming at V came to 3 bases and at J to 0 bases, leaving 6 bases not matched to a gene.

The count of this clone is one. The chain is built from TRBV5-1 and TRBJ2-2, with 12 bases matching TRBD2. With V trimmed by 3 bases and J by 6 bases, 3 bases remained unmatched. Germline V gene lookup returns CDR1 SGHRS and CDR2 YFSETQ. The CDR3 covers 15 residues. The DNA for the CDR3 is TGCGCCAGCAGCTGGACTAGCGGGACTCCCGGGGAGCTGTTTTTT. Amino acids: CASSWTSGTPGELFF.

The chain couples TRBV27 to TRBJ1-2; D unresolved. This CDR3 is 14 amino acids long. The V end was cut by 5 bases, the J end by 2 bases, with 12 bases between. CDR1 and CDR2 from the germline V gene are MNHEY and SMNVEV (reference sequence). The CDR3: CASSGDGDNYGYTF. The CDR3 nucleotides are TGTGCCAGCAGTGGAGACGGAGACAACTATGGCTACACCTTC.

This sequence joins TRBV6-1 and TRBJ1-6; the D gene is possibly TRBD1 (6 bases). The CDR3 sequence is 15 residues long. The germline V gene has CDR1 MNHNS and CDR2 SASEGT. Trimming stripped 5 bases from V and 9 bases from J, with 17 bases between. The CDR3 nucleotides are TGTGCCAGCAGTCGCCCGGGGCAGGGGAGTTCACCCCTCCACTTT. The encoded protein is CASSRPGQGSSPLHF.

The chain links TRBV5-1 to TRBJ2-3, with 7 bases aligning to TRBD1. With V trimmed by 3 bases and J by 2 bases, 6 bases remained unmatched. The CDR3 spans 15 residues. The V gene's germline CDR1 is SGHRS and CDR2 YFSETQ. This chain's CDR3 is CASSYRQGPTDTQYF. In DNA, the CDR3 is TGCGCCAGCAGCTACCGACAGGGCCCCACAGATACGCAGTATTTT. Full variable domain (missing parts from reference TRBV5-1 and TRBJ2-3): KAGVTQTPRYLIKTRGQQVTLSCSPISGHRSVSWYQQTPGQGLQFLFEYFSETQRNKGNFPGRFSGRQFSNSRSEMNVSTLELGDSALYLCASSYRQGPTDTQYFGPGTRLTVL.

V gene TRBV28 combines with J gene TRBJ2-1, with 8 positions matching TRBD2. Looked up from germline, CDR1 is MDHEN and CDR2 is SYDVKM. The CDR3 has 18 amino acids. Trimming took 1 base from V and 0 from J; bases not matched to a gene: 8. The CDR3 sequence is CASSLSRTSGGSYNEQFF. The CDR3 DNA follows: TGTGCCAGCAGTTTATCCCGAACTAGCGGAGGCTCCTACAATGAGCAGTTCTTC.